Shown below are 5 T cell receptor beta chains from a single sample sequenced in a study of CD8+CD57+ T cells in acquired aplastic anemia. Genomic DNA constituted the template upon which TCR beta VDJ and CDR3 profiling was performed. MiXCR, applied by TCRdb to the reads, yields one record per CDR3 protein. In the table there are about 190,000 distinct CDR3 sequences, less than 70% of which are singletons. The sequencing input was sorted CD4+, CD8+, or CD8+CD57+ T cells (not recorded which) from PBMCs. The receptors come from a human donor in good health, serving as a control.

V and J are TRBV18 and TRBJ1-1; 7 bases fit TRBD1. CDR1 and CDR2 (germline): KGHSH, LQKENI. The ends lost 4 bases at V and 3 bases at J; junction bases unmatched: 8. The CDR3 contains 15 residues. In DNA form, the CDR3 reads TGTGCCAGCTCACGCTACAGGGGAGAGGACACTGAAGCTTTCTTT. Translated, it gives CASSRYRGEDTEAFF.

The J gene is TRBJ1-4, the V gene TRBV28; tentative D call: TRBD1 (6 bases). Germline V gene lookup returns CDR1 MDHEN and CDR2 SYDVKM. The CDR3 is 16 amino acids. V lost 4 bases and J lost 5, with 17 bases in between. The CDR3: CASSSWGAAANEKLFF. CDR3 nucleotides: TGTGCCAGCAGTTCCTGGGGGGCCGCAGCAAATGAAAAACTGTTTTTT.

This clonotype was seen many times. Here the CDR3 DNA reads TGTGCCAGTAGTATAGAAGGGTCGGGACAGCGCTTGGGTTCACCCCTCCACTTT. This sequence encodes CASSIEGSGQRLGSPLHF. V gene TRBV19 combines with J gene TRBJ1-6; 7 nucleotides agree with TRBD1. CDR1 and CDR2 (germline): LNHDA, SQIVND (reference sequence). With V trimmed by 0 bases and J by 9 bases, 14 bases remained unmatched. The CDR3 extends over 18 amino acids.

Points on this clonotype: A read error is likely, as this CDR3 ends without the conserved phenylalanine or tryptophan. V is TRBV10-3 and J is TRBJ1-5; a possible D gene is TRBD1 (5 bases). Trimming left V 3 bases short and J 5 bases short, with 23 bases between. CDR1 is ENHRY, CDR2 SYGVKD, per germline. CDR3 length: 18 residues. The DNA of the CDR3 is TGTGCCATCAGTGAACGAGGTCAGGGCAGGGATGGGCATCAGCCCCAGCATTCT. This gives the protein CAISERGQGRDGHQPQHS.

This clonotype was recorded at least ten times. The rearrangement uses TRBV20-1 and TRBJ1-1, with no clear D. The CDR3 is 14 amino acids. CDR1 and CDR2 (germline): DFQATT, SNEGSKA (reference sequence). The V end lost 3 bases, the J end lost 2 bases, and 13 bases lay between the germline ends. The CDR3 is CSASRIRGNTEAFF. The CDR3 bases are TGCAGTGCTAGTCGGATCCGGGGAAACACTGAAGCTTTCTTT.